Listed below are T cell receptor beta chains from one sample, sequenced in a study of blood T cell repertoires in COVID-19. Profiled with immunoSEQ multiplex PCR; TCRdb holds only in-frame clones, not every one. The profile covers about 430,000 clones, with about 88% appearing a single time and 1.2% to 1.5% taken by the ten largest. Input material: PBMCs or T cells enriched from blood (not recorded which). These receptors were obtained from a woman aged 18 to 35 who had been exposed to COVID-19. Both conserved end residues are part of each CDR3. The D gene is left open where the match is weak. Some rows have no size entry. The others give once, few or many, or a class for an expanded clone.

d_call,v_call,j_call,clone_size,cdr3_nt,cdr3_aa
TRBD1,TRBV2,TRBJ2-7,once,TGTGCCAGCAGTGTGGACAGGGCGGTGAACGAGCAGTACTTC,CASSVDRAVNEQYF
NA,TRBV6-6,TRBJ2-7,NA,TGTGCCAGCCGTGCCTCCGGGGAGGACGAGCAGTACTTC,CASRASGEDEQYF
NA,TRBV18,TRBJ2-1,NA,TGTGCCAGCTCCCGGACAAACACCTACAATGAGCAGTTCTTC,CASSRTNTYNEQFF
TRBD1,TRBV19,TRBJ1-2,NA,TGTGCCAGTAGTCACCGACAGGGGGGAATCTCTAATGGCTACACCTTC,CASSHRQGGISNGYTF
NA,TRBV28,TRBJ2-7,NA,TGTGCCAGCAGTGACGGACGGGAGAAGTACTTC,CASSDGREKYF
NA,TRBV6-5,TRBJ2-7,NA,TGTGCCAGCAGCCCGACAAACTCCTACGAGCAGTACTTC,CASSPTNSYEQYF
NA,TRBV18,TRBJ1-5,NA,TGTGCCAGCTCACCAGGATCCCCAGGGGAGGGCGATCAGCCCCAGCATTTT,CASSPGSPGEGDQPQHF
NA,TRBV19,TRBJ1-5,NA,TGTGCCAGTAGGAGACAGTTGAATCAGCCCCAGCATTTT,CASRRQLNQPQHF
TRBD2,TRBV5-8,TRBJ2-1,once,TGTGCCAGCCTGACTAGCGGACCTTACAATGAGCAGTTCTTC,CASLTSGPYNEQFF
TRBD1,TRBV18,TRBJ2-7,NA,TGTGCCAGCTCACAAGGACAGGGGGCCTACGAGCAGTACTTC,CASSQGQGAYEQYF
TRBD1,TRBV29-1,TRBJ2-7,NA,TGCAGCGTTGAAATGCCCCCTTTTTCAGGGGGTTCTGGCTACGAGCAGTACTTC,CSVEMPPFSGGSGYEQYF
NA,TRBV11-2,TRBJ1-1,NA,TGTGCCAGCACTCGGCAGGGATACACTGAAGCTTTCTTT,CASTRQGYTEAFF
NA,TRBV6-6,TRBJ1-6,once,TGTGCCAGCAGCTCCGGACTCAATAATTCACCCCTCCACTTT,CASSSGLNNSPLHF
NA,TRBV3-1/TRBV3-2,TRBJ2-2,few,TGTGCCAGCAGCCCCCTCTTGAACACCGGGGAGCTGTTTTTT,CASSPLLNTGELFF
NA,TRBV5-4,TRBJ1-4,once,TGTGCCAGCAGCTTACCGGGTGAAAAACTGTTTTTT,CASSLPGEKLFF
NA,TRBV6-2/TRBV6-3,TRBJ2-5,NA,TGTGCCAGCAGTTACGCGGAGACCCAGTACTTC,CASSYAETQYF
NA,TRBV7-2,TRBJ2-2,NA,TGTGCCAGCAACAAATGGGGGCGGAACACCGGGGAGCTGTTTTTT,CASNKWGRNTGELFF
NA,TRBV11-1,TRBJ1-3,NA,TGTGCCAGCAGCTTGAGACAGGCGGCCTCTGGAAACACCATATATTTT,CASSLRQAASGNTIYF
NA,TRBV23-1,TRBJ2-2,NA,TGCGCCAGCAGTCAATCGGTCCAGGAAAACACCGGGGAGCTGTTTTTT,CASSQSVQENTGELFF
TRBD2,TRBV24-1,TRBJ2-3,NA,TGTGCCACCAGTGATTACGCGGGGGGAACCGGACGGGGGAGCCCAGATACGCAGTATTTT,CATSDYAGGTGRGSPDTQYF
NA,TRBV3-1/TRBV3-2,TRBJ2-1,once,TGTGCCAGCAGCCAAGAAAGGTCGGGGAGAGAGCAGTTCTTC,CASSQERSGREQFF
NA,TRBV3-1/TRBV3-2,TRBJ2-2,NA,TGTGCCAGCAGCCCAAGCGGGCCGCTCACCGGGGAGCTGTTTTTT,CASSPSGPLTGELFF
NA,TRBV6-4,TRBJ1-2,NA,TGTGCCAGCAGTGTTCAACAGGGATCTAACTATGGCTACACCTTC,CASSVQQGSNYGYTF
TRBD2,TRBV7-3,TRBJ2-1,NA,TGTGCCAGCAGCTTAACGGTGGCTAGCGGTGACAATGAGCAGTTCTTC,CASSLTVASGDNEQFF
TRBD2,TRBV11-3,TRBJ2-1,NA,TGTGCCAGCAGCTTAGTTGGGACTAGAGGCAATGAGCAGTTCTTC,CASSLVGTRGNEQFF
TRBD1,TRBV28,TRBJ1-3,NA,TGTGCCAGCAGTCCCATCAGGACAGGGTTCGGAAACACCATATATTTT,CASSPIRTGFGNTIYF
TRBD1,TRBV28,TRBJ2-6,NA,TGTGCCAGCAGTTTGCCGACAGGGAAGTCTGGGGCCAACGTCCTGACTTTC,CASSLPTGKSGANVLTF
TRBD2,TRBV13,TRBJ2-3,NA,TGTGCCAGCACCCTGATGGCTAGCGGGAGGTCCACAGATACGCAGTATTTT,CASTLMASGRSTDTQYF
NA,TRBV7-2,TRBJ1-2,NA,TGTGCCAGCAGCCCCCGACTGACGCAAGCTAACTATGGCTACACCTTC,CASSPRLTQANYGYTF
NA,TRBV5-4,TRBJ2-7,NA,TGTGCCAGCAGCTTGACGGGACGGACTACCTACGAGCAGTACTTC,CASSLTGRTTYEQYF
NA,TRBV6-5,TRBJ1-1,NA,TGTGCCAGCAGTTACACCACAGGGTTGGAGACTGAAGCTTTCTTT,CASSYTTGLETEAFF
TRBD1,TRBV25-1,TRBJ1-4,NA,TGTGCCGGCAAGGACAGGGAGAACGAAAAACTGTTTTTT,CAGKDRENEKLFF
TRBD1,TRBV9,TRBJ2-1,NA,TGTGCCAGCAGCGTAGGAGGGGGCACCTACAATGAGCAGTTCTTC,CASSVGGGTYNEQFF
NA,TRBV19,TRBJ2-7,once,TGTGCCAGTAGTATGGCAGGCAGGGGGGTCTCCGAGCAGTACTTC,CASSMAGRGVSEQYF
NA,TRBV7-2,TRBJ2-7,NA,TGTGCCAGCAATCTAGGGGGAGCCTACGAGCAGTACTTC,CASNLGGAYEQYF
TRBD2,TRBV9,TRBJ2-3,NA,TGTGCCAGCAGGGACAAGACTAGCGGAAAGGAGCCAGATACGCAGTATTTT,CASRDKTSGKEPDTQYF
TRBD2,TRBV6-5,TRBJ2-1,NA,TGTGCCAGCAGCGGGACTAGCGGGGGGGCCACTGAGCAGTTCTTC,CASSGTSGGATEQFF
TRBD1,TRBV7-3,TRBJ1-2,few,TGTGCCAGCAGCTCGGGACAGCCCAACTATGGCTACACCTTC,CASSSGQPNYGYTF
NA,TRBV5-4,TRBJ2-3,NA,TGTGCCAGCAGCCCAAAAGCCGGGGAATCAGATACGCAGTATTTT,CASSPKAGESDTQYF
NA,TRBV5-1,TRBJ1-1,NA,TGCGCCAGCGGAAATGAGCGGGGAACGGGCACTGAAGCTTTCTTT,CASGNERGTGTEAFF
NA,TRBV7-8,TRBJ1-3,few,TGTGCCAGCAGCCCCCCCCTGAGATTTGGAAACACCATATATTTT,CASSPPLRFGNTIYF
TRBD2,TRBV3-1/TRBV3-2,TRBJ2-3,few,TGTGCCAGCAGCCAAGGGCAGGGACTAGCTACAGATACGCAGTATTTT,CASSQGQGLATDTQYF
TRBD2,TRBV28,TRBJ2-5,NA,TGTGCCAGCGAAGCGGGGGCCCAAGAGACCCAGTACTTC,CASEAGAQETQYF
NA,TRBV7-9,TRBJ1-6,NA,TGTGCCAGCAGCTTAGGGTCAGGGTCTTCACCCCTCCACTTT,CASSLGSGSSPLHF
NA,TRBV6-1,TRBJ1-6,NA,TGTGCCAGCAGTGAAGCGCTCGGAGGCGCACCCCTCCACTTT,CASSEALGGAPLHF
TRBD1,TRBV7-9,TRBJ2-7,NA,TGTGCCAGCAGTCCCCCCTCAGGGGACAGGGACTTGGAGCAGTACTTC,CASSPPSGDRDLEQYF
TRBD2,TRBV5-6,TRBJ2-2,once,TGTGCCAGCAGCCGTAGCGGGGCGAACACCGGGGAGCTGTTTTTT,CASSRSGANTGELFF
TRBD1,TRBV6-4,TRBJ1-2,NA,TGTGCCAGCAGTCCGGGACAGGGTCCCGTCTATGGCTACACCTTC,CASSPGQGPVYGYTF
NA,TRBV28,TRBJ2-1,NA,TGTGCCAGCATCCAGCGGACGTACAATGAGCAGTTCTTC,CASIQRTYNEQFF
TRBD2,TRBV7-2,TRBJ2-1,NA,TGTGCCAGCAGCCTCCGGACTAGCGGGGCTGACAATGAGCAGTTCTTC,CASSLRTSGADNEQFF
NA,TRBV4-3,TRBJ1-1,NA,TGCGCCAGCAGCCAAGCTGTAGACTATAACACTGAAGCTTTCTTT,CASSQAVDYNTEAFF
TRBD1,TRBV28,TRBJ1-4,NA,TGTGCCAGCAGTTGGACGGGGACAGGGTATGAAAAACTGTTTTTT,CASSWTGTGYEKLFF
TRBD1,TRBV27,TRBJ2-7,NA,TGTGCCAGCAGTCCCGGGACAGGGGGATACGAGCAGTACTTC,CASSPGTGGYEQYF
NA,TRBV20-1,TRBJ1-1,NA,TGCAGTGCCCAGGGGAAGGCTGAAGCTTTCTTT,CSAQGKAEAFF